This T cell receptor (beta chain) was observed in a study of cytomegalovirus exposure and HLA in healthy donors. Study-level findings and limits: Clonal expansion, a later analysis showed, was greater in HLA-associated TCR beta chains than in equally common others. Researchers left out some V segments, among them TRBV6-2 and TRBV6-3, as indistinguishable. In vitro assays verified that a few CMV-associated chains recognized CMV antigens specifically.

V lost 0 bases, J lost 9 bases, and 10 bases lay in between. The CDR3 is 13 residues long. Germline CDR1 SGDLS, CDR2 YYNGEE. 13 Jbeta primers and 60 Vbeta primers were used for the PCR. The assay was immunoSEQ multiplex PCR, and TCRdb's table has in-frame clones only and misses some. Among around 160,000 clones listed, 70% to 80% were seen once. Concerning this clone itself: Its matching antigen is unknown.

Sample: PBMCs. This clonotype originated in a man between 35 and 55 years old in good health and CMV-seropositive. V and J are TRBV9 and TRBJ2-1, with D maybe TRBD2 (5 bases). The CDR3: CASSVVEVSEQFF. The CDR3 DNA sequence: TGTGCCAGCAGCGTAGTGGAGGTTAGTGAGCAGTTCTTC.